The T cell receptor (beta chain) described here comes from a study of blood T cell repertoires in COVID-19. Some clones are missing from TCRdb's copy, which holds only in-frame ones; the method was immunoSEQ multiplex PCR. The sample holds some 70,000 clones; more than 75% are singletons and the top ten take approximately 7%. Losses at the gene ends were 6 bases for V and 6 bases for J; bases not matched to a gene: 7. Germline CDR1 reads MNHEY; CDR2 reads SVGAGI. The CDR3 consists of 15 residues. The chain couples TRBV6-5 to TRBJ2-1; TRBD2 aligns across 11 bases. The sequence derives from a man aged 50-59 years with active COVID-19. The sequenced sample consisted of peripheral blood. The CDR3 sequence: CASSLLAGAINEQFF. As DNA, the CDR3 is TGTGCCAGCAGCCTACTAGCGGGAGCTATCAATGAGCAGTTCTTC.